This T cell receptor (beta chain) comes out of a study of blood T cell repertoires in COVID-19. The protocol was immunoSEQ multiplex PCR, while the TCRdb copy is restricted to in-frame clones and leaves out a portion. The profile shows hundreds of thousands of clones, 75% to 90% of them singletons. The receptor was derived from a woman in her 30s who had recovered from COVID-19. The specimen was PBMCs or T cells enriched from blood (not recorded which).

The CDR3 coding sequence is TGTGCCACCAGCAGAGATACGGGTTTCTATGGCTACACCTTC. This translates into CATSRDTGFYGYTF. The chain is built from TRBV15 and TRBJ1-2; D is unclear. The germline V and J ends were trimmed by 0 bases and 4 bases, with 9 bases remaining between them. Germline assignment: CDR1 LNHNV and CDR2 YYDKDF (reference sequence). The CDR3 extends over 14 amino acids. Drawing the rest from reference TRBV15 and TRBJ1-2, the complete variable domain is DAMVIQNPRYQVTQFGKPVTLSCSQTLNHNVMYWYQQKSSQAPKLLFHYYDKDFNNEADTPDNFQSRRPNTSFCFLDIRSPGLGDTAMYLCATSRDTGFYGYTFGSGTRLTVV.